This T cell receptor beta chain was observed in a study of cytomegalovirus exposure and HLA in healthy donors (dated by TCRdb to the late 2010s). The study in broad terms: The 500 to 800 repertoires of the first cohort and the approximately 130 validation repertoires were produced on the same platform, according to a later analysis. The study aimed to test whether cataloging public T cell receptors could reveal signatures of past pathogen exposure. Along with the roughly 700-subject first cohort, a separate validation cohort of 120 different subjects was used. High-throughput TCR immunosequencing, statistical association of individual TCRs with disease status, and machine learning were combined to predict cytomegalovirus infection status.

Donors formed part of the validation cohort, which comprised some 120 subjects and was distinct from the first cohort of 550 to 850 subjects. The investigation overall reported the following: The authors suggested that the approach could potentially be generalized to other disease states and immunological phenotypes. Most TCR sequences were seen in very few donors, while some public TCRs were found in many individuals. In a later analysis, TCRs clustered in the first cohort were found to also tend to co-occur in the 130 or so validation repertoires, with about 94% of cluster scores above 0. In both the original and validation cohorts, the classifier was reported to diagnose cytomegalovirus status with high specificity and sensitivity. All 120 or so repertoires were used to score co-occurrence in the validation cohort in a later analysis, because that analysis had no HLA typing for the cohort. In vitro tests confirmed that three of the cytomegalovirus-associated TCR beta chains recognize cytomegalovirus antigens. The study listed 164 TCR beta chains as associated with cytomegalovirus.

Library construction relied on the immunoSEQ multiplex PCR assay. In the authors' own workflow: A statistical classification framework was built to diagnose cytomegalovirus status from the catalog of TCR beta chain sequences. This immuneACCESS table, as held by TCRdb, lists in-frame sequences with V and J called but not all clones. Of the missing ones, under half trace to an unresolved V gene in checked studies; the others have no known cause. Clone size and V and J calls were adopted from that table, with D and trimming inferred from the DNA. The sample contains a few hundred thousand clones, 86% of them found a single time. The biggest ten clones account for roughly 0.75% of the sample. This clone was seen once. Its antigen is currently not known. No quality values exist for individual bases; no much larger clone is one base distant. Other DNA variants within this sample encode the same CDR3. V sheds 0 bases and J sheds 0 bases, leaving 6 bases between their ends. Counted from cysteine to phenylalanine, this CDR3 has 14 amino acids. Solely the CDR3 DNA is kept, with 42 bases framed from the first base. CDR1 MNHNY and CDR2 SVGAGI are derived from the germline V gene (reference sequence).

The chain couples TRBV6-6 to TRBJ2-7; TRBD1 might be the D gene, on 5 matching bases. This receptor was identified in a woman younger than 35 in good health and CMV-seronegative. Input material: PBMCs. The nucleotides are TGTGCCAGCAGTTACTCGACAGACTCCTACGAGCAGTACTTC. This encodes CASSYSTDSYEQYF.